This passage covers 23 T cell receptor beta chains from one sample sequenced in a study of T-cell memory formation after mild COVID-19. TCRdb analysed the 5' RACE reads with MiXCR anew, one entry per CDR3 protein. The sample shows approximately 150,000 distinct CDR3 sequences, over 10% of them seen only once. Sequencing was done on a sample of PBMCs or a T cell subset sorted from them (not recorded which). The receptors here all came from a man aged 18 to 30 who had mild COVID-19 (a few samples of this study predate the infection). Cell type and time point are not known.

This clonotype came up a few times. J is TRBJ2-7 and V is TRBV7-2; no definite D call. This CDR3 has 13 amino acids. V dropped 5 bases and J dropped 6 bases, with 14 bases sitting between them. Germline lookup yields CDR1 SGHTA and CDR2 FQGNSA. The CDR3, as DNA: TGTGCCAGCAGCCTCTGGCGGCTGGGCGAGCAGTACGTC. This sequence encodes CASSLWRLGEQYV.

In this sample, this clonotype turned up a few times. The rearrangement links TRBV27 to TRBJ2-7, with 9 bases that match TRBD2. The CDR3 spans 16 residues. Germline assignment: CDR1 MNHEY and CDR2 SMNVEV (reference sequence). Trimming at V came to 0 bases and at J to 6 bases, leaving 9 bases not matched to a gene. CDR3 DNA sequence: TGTGCCAGCAGTTTATCTCCGGGACTAGCTATTTTCGAGCAGTACTTC. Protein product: CASSLSPGLAIFEQYF.

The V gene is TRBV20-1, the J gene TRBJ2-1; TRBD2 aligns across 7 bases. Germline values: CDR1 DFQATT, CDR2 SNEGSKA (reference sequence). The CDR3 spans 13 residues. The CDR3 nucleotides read TGCAGCTCGATGGGGCGGGGGAACAATGAGCAGTTCTTC. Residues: CSSMGRGNNEQFF.

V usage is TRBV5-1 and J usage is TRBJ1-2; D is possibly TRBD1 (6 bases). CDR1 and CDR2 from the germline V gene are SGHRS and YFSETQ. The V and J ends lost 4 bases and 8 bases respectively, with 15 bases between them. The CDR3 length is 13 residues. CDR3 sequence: CASSINRAEGYTF. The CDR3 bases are TGCGCCAGCAGCATTAACAGGGCAGAGGGCTACACCTTC.

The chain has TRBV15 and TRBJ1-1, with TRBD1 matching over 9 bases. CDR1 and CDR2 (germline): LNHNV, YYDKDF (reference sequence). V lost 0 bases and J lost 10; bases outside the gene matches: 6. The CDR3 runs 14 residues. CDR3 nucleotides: TGTGCCACCAGCAGAGATCGGGGGACAGGGCGAGCTTTCTTT. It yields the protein CATSRDRGTGRAFF.

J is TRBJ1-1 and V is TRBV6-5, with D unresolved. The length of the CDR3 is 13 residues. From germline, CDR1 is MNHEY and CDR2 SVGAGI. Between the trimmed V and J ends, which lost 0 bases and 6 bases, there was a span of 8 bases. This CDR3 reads CASSYSGRAEAFF. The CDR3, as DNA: TGTGCCAGCAGTTACTCGGGGAGGGCTGAAGCTTTCTTT.

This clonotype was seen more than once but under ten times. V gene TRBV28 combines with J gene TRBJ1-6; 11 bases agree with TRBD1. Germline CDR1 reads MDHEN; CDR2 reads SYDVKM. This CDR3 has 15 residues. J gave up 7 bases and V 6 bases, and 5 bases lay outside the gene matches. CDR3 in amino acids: CASRTGQGANSPLHF. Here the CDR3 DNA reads TGTGCCAGCAGGACCGGACAGGGGGCCAATTCACCCCTCCACTTT. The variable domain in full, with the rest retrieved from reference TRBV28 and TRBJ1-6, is DVKVTQSSRYLVKRTGEKVFLECVQDMDHENMFWYRQDPGLGLRLIYFSYDVKMKEKGDIPEGYSVSREKKERFSLILESASTNQTSMYLCASRTGQGANSPLHFGNGTRLTVT.

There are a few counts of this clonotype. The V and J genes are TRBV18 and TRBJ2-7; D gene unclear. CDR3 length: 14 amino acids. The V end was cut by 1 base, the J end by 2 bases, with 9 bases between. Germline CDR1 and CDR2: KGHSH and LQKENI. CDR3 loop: CASSPQNSAYEQYF. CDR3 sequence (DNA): TGTGCCAGCTCACCACAAAACTCGGCCTACGAGCAGTACTTC. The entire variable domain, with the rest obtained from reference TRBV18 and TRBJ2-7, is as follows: NAGVMQNPRHLVRRRGQEARLRCSPMKGHSHVYWYRQLPEEGLKFMVYLQKENIIDESGMPKERFSAEFPKEGPSILRIQQVVRGDSAAYFCASSPQNSAYEQYFGPGTRLTVT.

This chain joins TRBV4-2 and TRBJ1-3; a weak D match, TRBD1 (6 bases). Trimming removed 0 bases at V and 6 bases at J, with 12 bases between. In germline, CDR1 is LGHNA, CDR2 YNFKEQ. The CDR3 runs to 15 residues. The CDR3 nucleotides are TGTGCCAGCAGCCAAGATGGAGGGGGAGTAAACACCATATATTTT. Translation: CASSQDGGGVNTIYF.

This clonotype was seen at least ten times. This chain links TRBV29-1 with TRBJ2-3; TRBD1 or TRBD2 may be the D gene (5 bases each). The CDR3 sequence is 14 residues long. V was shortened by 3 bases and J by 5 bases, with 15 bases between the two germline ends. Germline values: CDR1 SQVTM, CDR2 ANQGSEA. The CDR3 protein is CSVDLRGTVDTQYF. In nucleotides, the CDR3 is TGCAGCGTTGATCTTCGTGGGACCGTAGATACGCAGTATTTT.

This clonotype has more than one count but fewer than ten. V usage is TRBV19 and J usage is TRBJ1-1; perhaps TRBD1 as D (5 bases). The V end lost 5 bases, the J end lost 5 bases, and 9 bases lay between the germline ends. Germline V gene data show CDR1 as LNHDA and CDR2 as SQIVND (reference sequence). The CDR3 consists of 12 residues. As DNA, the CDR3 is TGTGCCAGTAGTTCTAGACAGACTGAAGCTTTCTTT. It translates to CASSSRQTEAFF.

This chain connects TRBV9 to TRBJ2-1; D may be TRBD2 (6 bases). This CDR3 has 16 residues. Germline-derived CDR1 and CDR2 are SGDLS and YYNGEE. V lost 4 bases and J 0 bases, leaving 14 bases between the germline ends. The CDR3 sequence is CASSIGRHSSYNEQFF. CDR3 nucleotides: TGTGCCAGCAGCATAGGGAGGCATAGCTCCTACAATGAGCAGTTCTTC.

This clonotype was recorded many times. CDR3 bases: TGCGCCAGCAGCCTGGGGGGGTTCTCGTACAATGAGCAGTTCTTC. Translated, it gives CASSLGGFSYNEQFF. The chain carries TRBV5-1 and TRBJ2-1; 7 bases map to TRBD2. V shed 4 bases and J 4 bases; nucleotides not matched to a gene: 8. CDR3 length: 15 amino acids. Germline lookup yields CDR1 SGHRS and CDR2 YFSETQ.

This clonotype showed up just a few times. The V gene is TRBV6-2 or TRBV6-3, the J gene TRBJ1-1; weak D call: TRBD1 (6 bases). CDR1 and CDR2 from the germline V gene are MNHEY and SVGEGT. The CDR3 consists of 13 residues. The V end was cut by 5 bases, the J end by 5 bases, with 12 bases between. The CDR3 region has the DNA TGTGCCAGCAGTCCAGGGGCCTGGACTGAAGCTTTCTTT. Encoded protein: CASSPGAWTEAFF.

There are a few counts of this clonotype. The DNA of the CDR3 is TGTGCCAGGGACTACGAGCAGTACGTC. Protein sequence: CARDYEQYV. The V gene is TRBV5-7, the J gene TRBJ2-7; unclear D gene. TRBV5-7 falls under the ORF class, with uncertain function. Trimming took 8 bases from V and 3 from J, leaving 3 bases between them. This CDR3 contains 9 residues.

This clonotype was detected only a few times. CDR3 bases: TGTGCCAGCTCTAGGGGGGGATTCTCTGGGGCCAACGTCCTGACTTTC. Protein sequence: CASSRGGFSGANVLTF. V and J are TRBV6-5 and TRBJ2-6; possibly TRBD2 for D (7 bases). The CDR3 spans 16 residues. Deletions cut 8 bases from V and 0 bases from J, with 14 bases between. Germline V gene data show CDR1 as MNHEY and CDR2 as SVGAGI.

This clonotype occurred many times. The CDR3 sequence is CASSRLGVQANTEAFF. CDR3 in DNA: TGTGCCAGCAGCAGACTAGGGGTCCAGGCGAACACTGAAGCTTTCTTT. The chain links TRBV4-2 to TRBJ1-1; D is possibly TRBD1 (5 bases). This CDR3 region has 16 residues. V gave up 5 bases and J gave up 1 base, with 17 bases separating them. The V gene's germline CDR1 is LGHNA and CDR2 YNFKEQ.

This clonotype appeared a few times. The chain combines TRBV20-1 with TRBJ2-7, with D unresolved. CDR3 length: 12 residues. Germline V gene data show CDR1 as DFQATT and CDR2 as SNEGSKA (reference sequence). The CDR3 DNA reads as TGCAGCCCCCGGCGACGGTTCTACGAGCAGTACGTC. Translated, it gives CSPRRRFYEQYV.

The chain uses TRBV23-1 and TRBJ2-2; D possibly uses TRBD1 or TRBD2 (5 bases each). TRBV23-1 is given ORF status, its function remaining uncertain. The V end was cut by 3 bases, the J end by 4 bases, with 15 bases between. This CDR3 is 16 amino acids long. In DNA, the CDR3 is TGCGCCAGCAGTCAGGGGGAGTTCGAGTCCACCGGGGAGCTGTTTTTT. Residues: CASSQGEFESTGELFF.

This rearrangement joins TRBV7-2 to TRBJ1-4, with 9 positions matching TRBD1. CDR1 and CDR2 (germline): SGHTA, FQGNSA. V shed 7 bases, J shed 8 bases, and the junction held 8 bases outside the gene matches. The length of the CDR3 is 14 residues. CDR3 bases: TGTGCCAGCACCCAGGACAGGGGCCGGGAAAAACTGTTTTTT. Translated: CASTQDRGREKLFF.

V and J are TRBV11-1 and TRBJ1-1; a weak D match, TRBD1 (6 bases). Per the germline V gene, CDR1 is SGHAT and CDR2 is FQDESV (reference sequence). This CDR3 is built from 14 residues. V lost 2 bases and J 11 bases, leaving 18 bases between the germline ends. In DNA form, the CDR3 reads TGTGCCAGCAGCTTACCCTCTGTGGGGGGCAAGGCTTTCTTT. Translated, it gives CASSLPSVGGKAFF.

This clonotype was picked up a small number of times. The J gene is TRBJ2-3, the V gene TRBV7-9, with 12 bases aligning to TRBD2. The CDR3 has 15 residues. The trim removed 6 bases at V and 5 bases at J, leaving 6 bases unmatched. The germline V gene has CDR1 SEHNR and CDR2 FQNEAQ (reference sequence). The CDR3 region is CASSPTSGGGDTQYF. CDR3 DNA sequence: TGTGCCAGCAGTCCGACTAGCGGGGGTGGAGATACGCAGTATTTT. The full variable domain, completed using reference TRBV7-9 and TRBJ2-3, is DTGVSQNPRHKITKRGQNVTFRCDPISEHNRLYWYRQTLGQGPEFLTYFQNEAQLEKSRLLSDRFSAERPKGSFSTLEIQRTEQGDSAMYLCASSPTSGGGDTQYFGPGTRLTVL.

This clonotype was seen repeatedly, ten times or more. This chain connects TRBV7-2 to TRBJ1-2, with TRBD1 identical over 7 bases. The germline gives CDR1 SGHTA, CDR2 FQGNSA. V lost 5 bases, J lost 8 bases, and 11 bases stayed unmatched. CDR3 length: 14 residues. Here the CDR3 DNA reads TGTGCCAGCAGCCCGTTGACAGGGACCCACGGCTACACCTTC. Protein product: CASSPLTGTHGYTF.